These 17 T cell receptor beta chains share one sample of origin, sequenced in a study of cytotoxic CD8 clonotypes in ibrutinib-treated CLL. Profiled with immunoSEQ multiplex PCR; TCRdb holds only in-frame clones, not every one. This table has some 140,000 clones, about four fifths appearing once. Sequenced here: PBMCs, sampled after 12 months of ibrutinib treatment. These receptors all stem from a human donor with chronic lymphocytic leukemia.

The chain is built from TRBV7-9 and TRBJ2-7, with 9 nucleotides matching TRBD1. The J segment lost 2 bases and the V segment lost 5 bases, leaving 4 bases of the junction unmatched. Germline V gives CDR1 SEHNR, CDR2 FQNEAQ (reference sequence). The CDR3 totals 14 residues. The CDR3 bases are TGTGCCAGCAGCCGAGGGACAGGGACCTACGAGCAGTACTTC. Its translation is CASSRGTGTYEQYF. The variable domain in full, with the rest retrieved from reference TRBV7-9 and TRBJ2-7, is DTGVSQNPRHKITKRGQNVTFRCDPISEHNRLYWYRQTLGQGPEFLTYFQNEAQLEKSRLLSDRFSAERPKGSFSTLEIQRTEQGDSAMYLCASSRGTGTYEQYFGPGTRLTVT.

The chain has TRBV4-1 and TRBJ1-3; a weak D match, TRBD1 (6 bases). V shed 1 base and J shed 3 bases, with 10 bases lying between them. Germline CDR1 and CDR2: MGHRA and YSYEKL. The CDR3 consists of 15 residues. The CDR3 sequence: CASSQGGQRGNTIYF. Here the CDR3 DNA reads TGCGCCAGCAGCCAAGGGGGACAACGTGGAAACACCATATATTTT.

The chain recombines TRBV6-5 with TRBJ2-1; no clear D gene. This CDR3 has 12 amino acids. Trimming left V 8 bases short and J 9 bases short, with 14 bases between. Germline V gene lookup returns CDR1 MNHEY and CDR2 SVGAGI. CDR3 DNA sequence: TGTGCCAGCCGCAAGGATAGATCTGAGCAGTTCTTC. It translates to CASRKDRSEQFF.

This chain links TRBV30 with TRBJ1-2; D not resolved. The germline V gene encodes CDR1 GTSNPN and CDR2 SVGIG (reference sequence). This CDR3 has 14 amino acids. Trimming took off 2 bases at V and 4 bases at J, with 14 bases between the two ends. CDR3: CAWSTGSTIYGYTF. The DNA for the CDR3 is TGTGCCTGGAGTACTGGCAGTACCATCTATGGCTACACCTTC.

This sequence joins TRBV10-1 and TRBJ2-5; 9 bases fit TRBD1. The CDR3 covers 15 residues. The germline CDR1 and CDR2 sequences are WNHNN and SYGVQD (reference sequence). Trimming cost V 5 bases and J 4 bases; bases outside gene matches: 8. The CDR3 spells CASSTDRGSRETQYF. The CDR3, as DNA: TGCGCCAGCAGTACTGACAGGGGGTCTCGAGAGACCCAGTACTTC.

The chain employs TRBV30 and TRBJ1-1; TRBD1 matches 12 bases. This CDR3 contains 18 residues. The junction had 12 bases not matched to a gene; V was cut back by 0 bases and J by 4 bases. The germline V gene encodes CDR1 GTSNPN and CDR2 SVGIG (reference sequence). CDR3 in DNA: TGTGCCTGGAGTGTAGGGACAGGGGGCTTTTTTCGTGGCACTGAAGCTTTCTTT. Encoded protein: CAWSVGTGGFFRGTEAFF.

This rearrangement joins TRBV10-3 to TRBJ2-2; possibly TRBD2 for D (5 bases). The CDR3 is 14 residues long. V was pared by 6 bases and J by 3 bases, with 11 bases between. In germline, CDR1 is ENHRY, CDR2 SYGVKD. Here the CDR3 reads CAIRPAVDTGELFF. The CDR3 nucleotides read TGTGCCATCAGGCCAGCGGTGGACACCGGGGAGCTGTTTTTT.

This clone was seen a handful of times. The gene calls are TRBV10-3 and TRBJ1-2; 7 bases agree with TRBD1. Losses at the gene ends were 4 bases for V and 2 bases for J; bases not matched to a gene: 10. The CDR3 runs 16 residues. Germline loops: CDR1 ENHRY, CDR2 SYGVKD. For the CDR3, the DNA is TGTGCCATCAGTGTTGGCCAGGGGGTTGCGAACTATGGCTACACCTTC. Residues: CAISVGQGVANYGYTF.

The chain uses TRBV7-9 and TRBJ2-3; D unclear. Germline V CDR1 and CDR2: SEHNR, FQNEAQ (reference sequence). Deletions cut 5 bases from V and 3 bases from J, with 6 bases between. The CDR3 length is 12 residues. The CDR3 coding sequence is TGTGCCAGCAGCCGAGCAACAGATACGCAGTATTTT. Translating it yields CASSRATDTQYF.

This rearrangement joins TRBV27 to TRBJ1-1, with D uncertain. Trimming took 6 bases from V and 6 from J, leaving 14 bases between them. The CDR3 is made up of 13 amino acids. From germline, CDR1 is MNHEY and CDR2 SMNVEV (reference sequence). CDR3 in DNA: TGTGCCAGCAGCTCGAGACGACGAGCTGAAGCTTTCTTT. Translating gives CASSSRRRAEAFF.

This chain uses TRBV27 with TRBJ2-4; TRBD2 matches 9 bases. The CDR3 runs to 17 residues. Germline V gene data show CDR1 as MNHEY and CDR2 as SMNVEV (reference sequence). V lost 10 bases, J lost 0 bases, and 13 bases stayed unmatched. In DNA, the CDR3 is TGTGCCACCAGGCGGCTAGCGGGATCCATAGCCAAAAACATTCAGTACTTC. As protein: CATRRLAGSIAKNIQYF.

J is TRBJ2-5 and V is TRBV30, with D unresolved. The CDR3 extends over 12 amino acids. Germline loops: CDR1 GTSNPN, CDR2 SVGIG (reference sequence). Between the trimmed V and J ends, which lost 1 base and 5 bases, there was a span of 8 bases. The CDR3 DNA sequence: TGTGCCTGGAGTGCCACCCGGGAGACCCAGTACTTC. Amino acid sequence: CAWSATRETQYF.

The gene calls are TRBV6-5 and TRBJ1-2; D possibly corresponds to TRBD1 (6 bases). In germline, CDR1 is MNHEY, CDR2 SVGAGI. Trimming removed 5 bases from V and 5 bases from J, with 15 bases in between. The CDR3 runs to 14 residues. The CDR3 region is CASSRGQLTYGYTF. The CDR3, as DNA: TGTGCCAGCAGTCGCGGACAGCTAACATATGGCTACACCTTC.

The chain has TRBV5-1 and TRBJ2-3, with 10 bases identical to TRBD1. The CDR3 consists of 13 residues. Germline assignment: CDR1 SGHRS and CDR2 YFSETQ. V trimming: 4 bases; J trimming: 5 bases; junction bases outside the gene matches: 1. The CDR3 DNA is TGCGCCAGCAGCGGACAGGGGGTAGATACGCAGTATTTT. It translates to CASSGQGVDTQYF. The entire variable domain, with the rest obtained from reference TRBV5-1 and TRBJ2-3, is as follows: KAGVTQTPRYLIKTRGQQVTLSCSPISGHRSVSWYQQTPGQGLQFLFEYFSETQRNKGNFPGRFSGRQFSNSRSEMNVSTLELGDSALYLCASSGQGVDTQYFGPGTRLTVL.

This clone was found once. J is TRBJ2-7 and V is TRBV6-6; no clear D gene. V lost 6 bases and J 9 bases, leaving 24 bases between the germline ends. Germline V gene sequence: CDR1 MNHNY, CDR2 SVGAGI (reference sequence). CDR3 length: 15 amino acids. CDR3 nucleotides: TGTGCCAGCAGCCCAGGCATCCCTATTCAGGTTCTGCAGTACTTC. It translates to CASSPGIPIQVLQYF.

This clone turned up a few times. This chain connects TRBV19 to TRBJ1-2; D not resolved. CDR3 length: 13 amino acids. The V end lost 0 bases, the J end lost 9 bases, and 11 bases lay between the germline ends. Germline CDR1 LNHDA, CDR2 SQIVND (reference sequence). The CDR3 reads CASSIDGVLRYTF. As DNA, the CDR3 is TGTGCCAGTAGTATAGATGGGGTACTACGCTACACCTTC.

This chain links TRBV15 with TRBJ1-1; D is ambiguous. This CDR3 region has 14 residues. Germline V gives CDR1 LNHNV, CDR2 YYDKDF (reference sequence). V lost 2 bases to trimming and J lost 3 bases, with 10 bases between them. DNA of the CDR3: TGTGCCACCAGCAGATCGGGTTGGTACACTGAAGCTTTCTTT. Protein product: CATSRSGWYTEAFF.